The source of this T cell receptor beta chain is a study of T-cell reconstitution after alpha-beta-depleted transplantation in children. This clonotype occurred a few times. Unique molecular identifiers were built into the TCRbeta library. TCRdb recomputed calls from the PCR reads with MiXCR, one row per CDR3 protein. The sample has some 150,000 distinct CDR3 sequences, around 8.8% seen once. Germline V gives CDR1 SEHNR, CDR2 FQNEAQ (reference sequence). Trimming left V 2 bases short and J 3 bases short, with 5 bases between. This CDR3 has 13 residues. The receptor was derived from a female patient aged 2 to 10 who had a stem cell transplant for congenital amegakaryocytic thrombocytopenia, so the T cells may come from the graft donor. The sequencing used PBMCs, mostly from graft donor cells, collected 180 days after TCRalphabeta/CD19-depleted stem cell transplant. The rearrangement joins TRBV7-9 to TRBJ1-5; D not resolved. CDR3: CASSLSANQPQHF. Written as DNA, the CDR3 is TGTGCCAGCAGCTTATCCGCCAATCAGCCCCAGCATTTT.